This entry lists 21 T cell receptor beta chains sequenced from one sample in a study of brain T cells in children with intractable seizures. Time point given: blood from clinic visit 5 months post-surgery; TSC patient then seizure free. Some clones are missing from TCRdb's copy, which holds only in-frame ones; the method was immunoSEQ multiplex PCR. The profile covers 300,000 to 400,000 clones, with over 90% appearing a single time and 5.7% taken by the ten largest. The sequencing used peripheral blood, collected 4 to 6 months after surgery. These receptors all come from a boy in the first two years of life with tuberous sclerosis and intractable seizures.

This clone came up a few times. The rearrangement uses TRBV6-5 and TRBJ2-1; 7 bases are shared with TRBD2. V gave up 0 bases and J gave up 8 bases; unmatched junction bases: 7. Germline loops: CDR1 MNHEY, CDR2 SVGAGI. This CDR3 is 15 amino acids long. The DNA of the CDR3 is TGTGCCAGCAGTTACTCGATGGGCGGGAGCTATGAGCAGTTCTTC. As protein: CASSYSMGGSYEQFF.

Here the CDR3 reads CASRYGEVGGYEQYF. The CDR3 DNA is TGTGCCAGCAGATATGGGGAGGTCGGGGGCTACGAGCAGTACTTC. This chain joins TRBV6-5 and TRBJ2-7; D possibly corresponds to TRBD2 (6 bases). Germline V gives CDR1 MNHEY, CDR2 SVGAGI. CDR3 length: 15 residues. V was pared by 6 bases and J by 3 bases, with 18 bases between.

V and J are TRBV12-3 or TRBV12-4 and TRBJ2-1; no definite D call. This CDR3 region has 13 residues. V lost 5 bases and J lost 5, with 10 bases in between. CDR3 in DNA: TGTGCCAGCAGTACACACCCCAACAATGAGCAGTTCTTC. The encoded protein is CASSTHPNNEQFF.

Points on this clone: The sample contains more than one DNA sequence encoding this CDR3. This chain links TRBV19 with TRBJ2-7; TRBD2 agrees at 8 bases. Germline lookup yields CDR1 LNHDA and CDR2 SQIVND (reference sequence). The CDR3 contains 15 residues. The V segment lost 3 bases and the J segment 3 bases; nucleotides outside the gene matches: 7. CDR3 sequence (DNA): TGTGCCAGTAGTATCGGCAGCGGGAGTGGCTACGAGCAGTACTTC. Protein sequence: CASSIGSGSGYEQYF.

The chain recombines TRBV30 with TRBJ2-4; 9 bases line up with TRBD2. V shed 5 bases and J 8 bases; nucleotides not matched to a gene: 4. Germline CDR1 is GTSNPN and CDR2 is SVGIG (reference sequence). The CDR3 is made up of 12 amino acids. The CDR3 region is CAWEAGGHIQYF. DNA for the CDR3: TGTGCCTGGGAAGCGGGAGGACACATTCAGTACTTC.

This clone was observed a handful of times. The CDR3 loop reads CASSKTDSPTIYEQYF. DNA for the CDR3: TGTGCCAGCAGCAAGACCGACAGCCCGACAATCTACGAGCAGTACTTC. The rearrangement joins TRBV3-1 (or the pseudogene TRBV3-2) to TRBJ2-7; D might be TRBD1 (5 bases). This CDR3 has 16 residues. With 5 bases removed from V and 3 bases from J, the gap between germline ends came to 20 bases. Germline V gives CDR1 LGHDT, CDR2 YNNKEL (reference sequence).

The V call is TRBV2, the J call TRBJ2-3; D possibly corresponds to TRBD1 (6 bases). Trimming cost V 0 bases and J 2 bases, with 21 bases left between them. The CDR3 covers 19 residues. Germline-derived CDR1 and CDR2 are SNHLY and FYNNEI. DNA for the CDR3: TGTGCCAGCAGTGAAGCGGGGGACGAGGACAGTTCTCTCACAGATACGCAGTATTTT. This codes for CASSEAGDEDSSLTDTQYF.

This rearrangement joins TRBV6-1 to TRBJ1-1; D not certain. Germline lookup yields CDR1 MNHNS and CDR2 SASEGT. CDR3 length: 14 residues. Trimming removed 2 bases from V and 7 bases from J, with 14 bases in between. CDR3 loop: CASSESMWVREAFF. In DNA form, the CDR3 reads TGTGCCAGCAGTGAATCTATGTGGGTCCGTGAAGCTTTCTTT.

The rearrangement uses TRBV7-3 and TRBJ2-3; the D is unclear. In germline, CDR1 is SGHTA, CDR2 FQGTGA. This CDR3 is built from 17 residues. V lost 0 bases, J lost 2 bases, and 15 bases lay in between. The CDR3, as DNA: TGTGCCAGCAGCTTAACGTACCCCTCCGCGTACACAGATACGCAGTATTTT. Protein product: CASSLTYPSAYTDTQYF.

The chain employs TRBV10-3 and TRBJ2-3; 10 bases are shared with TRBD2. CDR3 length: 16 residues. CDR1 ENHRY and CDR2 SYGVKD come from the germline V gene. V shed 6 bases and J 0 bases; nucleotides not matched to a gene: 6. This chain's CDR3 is CAISTLAGASTDTQYF. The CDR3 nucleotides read TGTGCCATCAGCACCCTAGCGGGAGCAAGCACAGATACGCAGTATTTT.

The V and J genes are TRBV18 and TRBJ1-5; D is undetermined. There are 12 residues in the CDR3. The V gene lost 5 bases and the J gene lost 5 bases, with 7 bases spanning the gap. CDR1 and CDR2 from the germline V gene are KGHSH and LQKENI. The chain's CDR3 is CASSRQDQPQHF. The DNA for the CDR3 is TGTGCCAGCTCAAGGCAGGATCAGCCCCAGCATTTT.

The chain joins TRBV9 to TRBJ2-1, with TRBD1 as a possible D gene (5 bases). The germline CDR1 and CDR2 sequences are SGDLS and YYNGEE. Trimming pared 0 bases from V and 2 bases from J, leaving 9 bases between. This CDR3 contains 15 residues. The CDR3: CASSVEGSAYNEQFF. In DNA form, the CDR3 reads TGTGCCAGCAGCGTAGAGGGGTCTGCCTACAATGAGCAGTTCTTC.

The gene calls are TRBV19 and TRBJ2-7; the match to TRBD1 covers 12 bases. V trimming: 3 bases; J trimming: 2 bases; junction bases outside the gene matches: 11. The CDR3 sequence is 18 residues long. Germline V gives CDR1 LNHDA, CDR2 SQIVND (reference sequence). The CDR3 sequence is CASSIFGTGGVNPYEQYF. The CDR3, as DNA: TGTGCCAGTAGTATTTTTGGGACAGGGGGCGTAAATCCCTACGAGCAGTACTTC.

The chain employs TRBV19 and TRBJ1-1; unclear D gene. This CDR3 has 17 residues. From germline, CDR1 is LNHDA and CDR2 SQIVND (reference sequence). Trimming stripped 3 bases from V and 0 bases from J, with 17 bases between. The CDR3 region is CASSIWPSIGLNTEAFF. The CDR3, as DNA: TGTGCCAGTAGTATTTGGCCGAGTATAGGCTTGAACACTGAAGCTTTCTTT.

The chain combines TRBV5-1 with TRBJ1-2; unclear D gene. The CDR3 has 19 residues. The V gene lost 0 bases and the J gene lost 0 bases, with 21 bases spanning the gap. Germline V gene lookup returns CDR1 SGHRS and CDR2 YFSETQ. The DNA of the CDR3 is TGCGCCAGCAGCTTGGAAGGTCTTGTGGACCACCGTCCTAACTATGGCTACACCTTC. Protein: CASSLEGLVDHRPNYGYTF. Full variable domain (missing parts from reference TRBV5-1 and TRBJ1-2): KAGVTQTPRYLIKTRGQQVTLSCSPISGHRSVSWYQQTPGQGLQFLFEYFSETQRNKGNFPGRFSGRQFSNSRSEMNVSTLELGDSALYLCASSLEGLVDHRPNYGYTFGSGTRLTVV.

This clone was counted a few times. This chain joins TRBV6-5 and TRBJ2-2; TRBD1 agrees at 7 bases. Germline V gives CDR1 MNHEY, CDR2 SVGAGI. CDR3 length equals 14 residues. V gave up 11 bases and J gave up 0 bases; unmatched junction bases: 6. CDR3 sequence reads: CAAGTAANTGELFF. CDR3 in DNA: TGTGCCGCAGGGACAGCCGCGAACACCGGGGAGCTGTTTTTT.

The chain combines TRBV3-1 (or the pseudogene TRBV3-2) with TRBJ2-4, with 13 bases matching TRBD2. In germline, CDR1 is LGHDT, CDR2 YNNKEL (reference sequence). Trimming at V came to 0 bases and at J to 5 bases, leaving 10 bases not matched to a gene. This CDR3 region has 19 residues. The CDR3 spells CASSQEPVGLAGAQNIQYF. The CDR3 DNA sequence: TGTGCCAGCAGCCAAGAACCGGTCGGACTAGCGGGGGCCCAAAACATTCAGTACTTC.

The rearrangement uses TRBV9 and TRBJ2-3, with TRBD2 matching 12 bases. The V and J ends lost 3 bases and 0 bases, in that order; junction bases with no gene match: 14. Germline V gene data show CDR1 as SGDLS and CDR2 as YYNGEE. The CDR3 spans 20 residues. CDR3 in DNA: TGTGCCAGCAGCGAGCCCCTCACTAGCGGGGGGCCTACTAGCACAGATACGCAGTATTTT. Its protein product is CASSEPLTSGGPTSTDTQYF. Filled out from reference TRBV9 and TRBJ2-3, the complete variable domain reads DSGVTQTPKHLITATGQRVTLRCSPRSGDLSVYWYQQSLDQGLQFLIQYYNGEERAKGNILERFSAQQFPDLHSELNLSSLELGDSALYFCASSEPLTSGGPTSTDTQYFGPGTRLTVL.

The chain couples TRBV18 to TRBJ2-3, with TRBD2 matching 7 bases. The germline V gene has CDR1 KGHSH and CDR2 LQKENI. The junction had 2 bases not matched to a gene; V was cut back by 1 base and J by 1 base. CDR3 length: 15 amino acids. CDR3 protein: CASSPREGGTDTQYF. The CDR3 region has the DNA TGTGCCAGCTCACCACGGGAGGGAGGCACAGATACGCAGTATTTT.

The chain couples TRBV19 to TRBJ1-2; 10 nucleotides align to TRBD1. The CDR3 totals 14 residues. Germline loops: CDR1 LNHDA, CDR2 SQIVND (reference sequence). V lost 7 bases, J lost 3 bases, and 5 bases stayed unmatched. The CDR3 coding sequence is TGTGCCAGTATACGGACAGGGGGAGACTATGGCTACACCTTC. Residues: CASIRTGGDYGYTF.

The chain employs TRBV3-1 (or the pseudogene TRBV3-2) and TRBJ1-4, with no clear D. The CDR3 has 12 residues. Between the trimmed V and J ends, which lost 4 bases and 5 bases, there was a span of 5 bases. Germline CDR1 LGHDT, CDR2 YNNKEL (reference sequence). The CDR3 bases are TGTGCCAGCAGCCGCTTAAATGAAAAACTGTTTTTT. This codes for CASSRLNEKLFF.